This T cell receptor beta chain derives from a study of radiation and T cells in renal cell carcinoma. Study-level results: In blood, top tumor clones expanded by 2 weeks, shrinking by 4.

Sequenced by immunoSEQ multiplex PCR; TCRdb stores in-frame clones only, minus some. Of some 120,000 clones listed, 81% were seen once; the top ten hold less than 2.5%. On this clone itself: The antigen is undetermined.

This sample's time point: blood 2 weeks post-SBRT. Treatment reported: 15 Gy SBRT to primary tumor, nephrectomy 4 weeks later. The patient's renal cell carcinoma had clear cell pathology. The clonotype originates from a woman aged 60-75 years with renal cell carcinoma. Sequences were derived from blood, sampled from a patient whose treatment included radiotherapy and nephrectomy.

Written as DNA, the CDR3 is TGTGCCAGCAGCCTTTGGGGGGACGGAAACATTCAGTACTTC. It specifies CASSLWGDGNIQYF. The chain recombines TRBV27 with TRBJ2-4, with D perhaps TRBD2 (6 bases). The V gene lost 6 bases and the J gene lost 6 bases, with 15 bases spanning the gap. The CDR3 sequence is 14 residues long. Germline V gene data show CDR1 as MNHEY and CDR2 as SMNVEV (reference sequence).